The rows below give T cell receptor beta chains drawn from one sample of a study of blood T cell repertoires in COVID-19. The table came from immunoSEQ multiplex PCR; TCRdb's copy has only in-frame clones and leaves some out. In the table there are about 240,000 clones, 84% of which are singletons. Sequencing was done on a sample of peripheral blood. The origin of the receptors is a man aged 50 to 60 with acute or convalescent COVID-19. Both conserved end residues are part of each CDR3. The D gene is left open where the match is weak. Where a row states a size, it is once, few, many or the class of an expanded clone; other rows omit it.

NA,NA,TRBV13,TRBJ1-1,CASSLQVFEAFF,TGTGCCAGCAGCCTACAGGTTTTTGAAGCTTTCTTT
NA,NA,TRBV5-1,TRBJ1-1,CASSLGLWSGSTEAFF,TGCGCCAGCAGCTTAGGGCTTTGGTCGGGGAGCACTGAAGCTTTCTTT
once,TRBD2,TRBV18,TRBJ2-1,CASSLGLAGGPTHEQFF,TGTGCCAGCTCACTAGGACTAGCGGGGGGGCCGACACATGAGCAGTTCTTC
NA,NA,TRBV10-3,TRBJ1-3,CAIRDSSGNTIYF,TGTGCCATCAGAGACAGCTCTGGAAACACCATATATTTT
NA,TRBD1,TRBV6-5,TRBJ1-2,CASSYRTGRYTF,TGTGCCAGCAGTTACCGGACAGGACGCTACACCTTC
NA,NA,TRBV7-9,TRBJ2-5,CASSLAGKETQYF,TGTGCCAGCAGCTTAGCCGGGAAAGAGACCCAGTACTTC
few,TRBD2,TRBV28,TRBJ2-7,CASSKSGSSHEQYF,TGTGCCAGCAGTAAAAGCGGGAGTAGCCACGAGCAGTACTTC
few,NA,TRBV18,TRBJ2-5,CASSRNVYPGGDETQYF,TGTGCCAGCTCACGTAACGTGTACCCCGGAGGGGATGAGACCCAGTACTTC
NA,NA,TRBV13,TRBJ2-7,CASSPGSLYEQYF,TGTGCCAGCAGCCCAGGTAGTCTATACGAGCAGTACTTC
NA,TRBD1,TRBV11-3,TRBJ2-1,CASSRPRDRGYNEQFF,TGTGCCAGCAGCCGCCCCCGGGACAGGGGATACAATGAGCAGTTCTTC
once,NA,TRBV24-1,TRBJ1-2,CATSEQGNNGYTF,TGTGCCACCAGCGAACAGGGTAACAATGGCTACACCTTC
NA,NA,TRBV5-6,TRBJ1-3,CASILRGSGNTIYF,TGTGCCAGCATACTTAGGGGGTCCGGAAACACCATATATTTT
NA,NA,TRBV4-1,TRBJ1-5,CASSQGQINGNQPQHF,TGCGCCAGCAGCCAAGGACAGATAAACGGCAATCAGCCCCAGCATTTT
NA,NA,TRBV6-6,TRBJ1-2,CASSIQGVTNYGYTF,TGTGCCAGCAGCATTCAAGGGGTGACTAACTATGGCTACACCTTC
NA,TRBD2,TRBV5-1,TRBJ2-1,CASSLWLAGDSGNEQFF,TGCGCCAGCAGCTTGTGGCTAGCGGGGGACTCGGGCAATGAGCAGTTCTTC
NA,TRBD1,TRBV3-1/TRBV3-2,TRBJ1-1,CASSQAQGANTEAFF,TGTGCCAGCAGCCAGGCCCAGGGGGCGAACACTGAAGCTTTCTTT
NA,TRBD2,TRBV12-3/TRBV12-4,TRBJ2-2,CAAGGRGIGELFF,TGTGCCGCGGGGGGACGGGGAATCGGGGAGCTGTTTTTT
NA,NA,TRBV7-8,TRBJ2-7,CASSPDRPYEQYF,TGTGCCAGCAGCCCCGACAGGCCCTACGAGCAGTACTTC
NA,TRBD1,TRBV19,TRBJ2-4,CASSMAGTASAKNIQYF,TGTGCCAGTAGTATGGCAGGGACAGCTTCAGCCAAAAACATTCAGTACTTC
NA,TRBD2,TRBV10-3,TRBJ2-3,CAISERAGGPSDTQYF,TGTGCCATCAGTGAAAGGGCGGGGGGGCCGTCAGATACGCAGTATTTT
NA,NA,TRBV4-1,TRBJ2-1,CASSHSGSPYNEQFF,TGCGCCAGCAGCCATTCCGGGAGCCCCTACAATGAGCAGTTCTTC
NA,NA,TRBV9,TRBJ1-2,CASSVAEGLNLYYTF,TGTGCCAGCAGCGTAGCGGAGGGCTTAAATCTCTACTACACCTTC
NA,NA,TRBV5-1,TRBJ2-7,CASSLLGAYEQYF,TGCGCCAGCAGCTTGCTCGGGGCCTACGAGCAGTACTTC
NA,TRBD1,TRBV6-5,TRBJ2-7,CASRRTGNPYEQYF,TGTGCCAGCAGAAGGACAGGGAATCCCTACGAGCAGTACTTC
once,NA,TRBV5-1,TRBJ2-4,CASSLWGENIQYF,TGCGCCAGCAGCTTGTGGGGCGAAAACATTCAGTACTTC
NA,TRBD1,TRBV6-5,TRBJ2-7,CASTPGQGFYEQYF,TGTGCCAGCACACCGGGACAGGGGTTCTACGAGCAGTACTTC
once,TRBD1,TRBV15,TRBJ2-5,CATSRVGTGKETQYF,TGTGCCACCAGCAGAGTCGGGACAGGGAAAGAGACCCAGTACTTC
NA,TRBD2,TRBV5-4,TRBJ2-3,CASSTHGTSVTDTQYF,TGTGCCAGCAGCACACACGGGACTAGCGTCACAGATACGCAGTATTTT
NA,NA,TRBV5-1,TRBJ2-3,CASSRGTDTQYF,TGCGCCAGTTCTCGCGGCACAGATACGCAGTATTTT